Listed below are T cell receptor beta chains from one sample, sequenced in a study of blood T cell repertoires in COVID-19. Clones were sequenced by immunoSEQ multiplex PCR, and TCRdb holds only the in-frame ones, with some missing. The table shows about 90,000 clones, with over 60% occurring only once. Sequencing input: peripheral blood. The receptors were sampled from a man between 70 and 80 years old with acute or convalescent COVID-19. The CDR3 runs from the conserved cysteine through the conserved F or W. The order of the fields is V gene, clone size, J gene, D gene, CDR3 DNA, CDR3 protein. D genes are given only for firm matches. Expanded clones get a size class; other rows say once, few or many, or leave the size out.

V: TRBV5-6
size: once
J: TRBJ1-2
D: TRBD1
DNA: TGTGCCAGCAGCTTGGAGCTCAGGGGGCCTGGCTACACCTTC
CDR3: CASSLELRGPGYTF

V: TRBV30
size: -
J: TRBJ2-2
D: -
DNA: TGTGCCTGGAGTGCACCGGGACTGGCCAACACCGGGGAGCTGTTTTTT
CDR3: CAWSAPGLANTGELFF

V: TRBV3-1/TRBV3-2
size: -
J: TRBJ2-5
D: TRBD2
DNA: TGTGCCAGCAGCCAAGCGGCGGGGGGAGAGACCCAGTACTTC
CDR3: CASSQAAGGETQYF

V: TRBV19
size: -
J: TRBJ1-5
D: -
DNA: TGTGCCAGTAGTACCTCATCCGGGACATTTGCGTTTCAGCCCCAGCATTTT
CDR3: CASSTSSGTFAFQPQHF

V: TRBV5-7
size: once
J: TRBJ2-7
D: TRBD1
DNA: TGTGCCAGCAATCTCGACAGGGGGGCGGCCTACGAGCAGTACTTC
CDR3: CASNLDRGAAYEQYF

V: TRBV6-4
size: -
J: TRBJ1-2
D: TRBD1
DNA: TGTGCCAGCAGTGCCGGGACAGAGCGGGAGGGCTACACCTTC
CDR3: CASSAGTEREGYTF

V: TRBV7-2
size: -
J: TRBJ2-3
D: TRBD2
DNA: TGTGCCAGCAGGGATAGGACTAGCGGGGGTTTAACAGATACGCAGTATTTT
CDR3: CASRDRTSGGLTDTQYF

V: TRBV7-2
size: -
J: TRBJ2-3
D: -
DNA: TGTGCCAGCAGCCCTAGCCTACGCACAGATACGCAGTATTTT
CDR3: CASSPSLRTDTQYF

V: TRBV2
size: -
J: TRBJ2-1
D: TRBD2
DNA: TGTGCCAGCAGGCTGAGCGGGGGGGCTGGGTATGAGCAGTTCTTC
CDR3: CASRLSGGAGYEQFF

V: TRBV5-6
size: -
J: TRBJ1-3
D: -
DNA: TGTGCCAGCAGTTATACCGCGGGACGGGGAAACACCATATATTTT
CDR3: CASSYTAGRGNTIYF

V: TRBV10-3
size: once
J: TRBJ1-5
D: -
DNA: TGTGCCATCAGTGCCACAGGGAAAGATCAGCCCCAGCATTTT
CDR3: CAISATGKDQPQHF

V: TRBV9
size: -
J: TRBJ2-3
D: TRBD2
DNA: TGTGCCAGCAGCTCGGGACTAGCGAGCACAGATACGCAGTATTTT
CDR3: CASSSGLASTDTQYF

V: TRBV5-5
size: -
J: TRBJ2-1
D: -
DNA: TGTGCCAGCAGCTTGGTGCAGGGGCCCTACAATGAGCAGTTCTTC
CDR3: CASSLVQGPYNEQFF

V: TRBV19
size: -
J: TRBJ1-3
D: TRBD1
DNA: TGTGCCAGTAGTACAGGGGGCGAAACTGGAAACACCATATATTTT
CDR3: CASSTGGETGNTIYF

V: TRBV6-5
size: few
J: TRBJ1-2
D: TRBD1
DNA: TGTGCCAGTTCCCCGAGGGCAGGGGGGCTCTATGGCTACACCTTC
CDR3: CASSPRAGGLYGYTF

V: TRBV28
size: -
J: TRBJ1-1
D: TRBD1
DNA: TGTGCCAGCAGACCGAGAACAGGGGGCGGAACTGAAGCTTTCTTT
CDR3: CASRPRTGGGTEAFF

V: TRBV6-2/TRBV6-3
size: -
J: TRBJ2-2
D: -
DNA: TGTGCCAGCAGCCCTACCGATCCGACTGTTGGCACCGGGGAGCTGTTTTTT
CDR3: CASSPTDPTVGTGELFF